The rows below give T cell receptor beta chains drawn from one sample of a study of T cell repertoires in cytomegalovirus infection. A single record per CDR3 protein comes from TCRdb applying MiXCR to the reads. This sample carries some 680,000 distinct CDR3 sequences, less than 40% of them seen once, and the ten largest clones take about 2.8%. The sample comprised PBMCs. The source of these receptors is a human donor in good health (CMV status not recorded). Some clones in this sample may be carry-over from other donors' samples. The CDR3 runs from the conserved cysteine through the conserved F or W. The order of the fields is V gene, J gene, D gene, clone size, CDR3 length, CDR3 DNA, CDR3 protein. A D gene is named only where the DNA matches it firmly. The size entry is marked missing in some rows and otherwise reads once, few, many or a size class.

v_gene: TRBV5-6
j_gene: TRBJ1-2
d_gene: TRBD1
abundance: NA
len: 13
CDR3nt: TGTGCCAGCAGCCTTGACAGGGGGTTTGGCTACACCTTC
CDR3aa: CASSLDRGFGYTF

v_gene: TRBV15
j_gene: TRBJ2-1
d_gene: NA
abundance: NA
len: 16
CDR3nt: TGTGCCACCAGCAGTTCCTACGGTACGTCCTACAATGAGCAGTTCTTC
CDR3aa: CATSSSYGTSYNEQFF

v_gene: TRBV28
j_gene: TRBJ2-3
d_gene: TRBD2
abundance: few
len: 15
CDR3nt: TGTGCCACGGGATCGAGACTAGCGGGAGTCCATACGCAGTATTTT
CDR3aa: CATGSRLAGVHTQYF

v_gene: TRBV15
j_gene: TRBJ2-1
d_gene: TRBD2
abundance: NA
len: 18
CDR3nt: TGTGCCACCAGCAGAGACCCTCAGGGACTAGCGGGAGTCAATGAGCAGTTCTTC
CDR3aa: CATSRDPQGLAGVNEQFF

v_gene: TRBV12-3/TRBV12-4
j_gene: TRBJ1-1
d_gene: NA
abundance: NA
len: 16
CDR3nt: TGTGCCAGCAGTTTGGCTCGGACAGTAAGTTTCACTGAAGCTTTCTTT
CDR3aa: CASSLARTVSFTEAFF

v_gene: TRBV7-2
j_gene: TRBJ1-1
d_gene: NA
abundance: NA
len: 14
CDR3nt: TGTGCCAGCAGCTCCAGGGTTTTGTTCACTGAAGCTTTCTTT
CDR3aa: CASSSRVLFTEAFF

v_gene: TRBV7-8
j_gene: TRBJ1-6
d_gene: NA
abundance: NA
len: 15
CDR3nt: TGTGCCAGCAGCTTACGGAAGGCTTATAATTCACCCCTCCACTTT
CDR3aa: CASSLRKAYNSPLHF

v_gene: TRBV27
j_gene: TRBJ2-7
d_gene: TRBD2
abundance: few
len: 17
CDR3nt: TGTGCCAGCAGCCCCTTAGCGGGAGGTCTTCCTTGGGGCGAGCAGTACTTC
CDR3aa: CASSPLAGGLPWGEQYF

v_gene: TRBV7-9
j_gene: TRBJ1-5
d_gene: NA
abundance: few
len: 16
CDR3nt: TGTGCCAGCAGCTTAGTTTCCCCCCAGGGCAATCAGCCCCAGCATTTT
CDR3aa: CASSLVSPQGNQPQHF

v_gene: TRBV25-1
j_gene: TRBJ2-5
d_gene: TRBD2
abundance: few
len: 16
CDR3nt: TGTGCCAGCAGTGAATTGACTAGCGGACTGCAAGAGACCCAGTACTTC
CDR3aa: CASSELTSGLQETQYF

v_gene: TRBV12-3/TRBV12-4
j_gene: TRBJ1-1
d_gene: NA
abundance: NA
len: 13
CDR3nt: TGTGCCAGCAGTTGGCAGGGGCCCACTGAAGCTTTCTTT
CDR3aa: CASSWQGPTEAFF

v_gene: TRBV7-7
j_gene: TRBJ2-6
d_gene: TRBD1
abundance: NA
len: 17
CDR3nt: TGTGCTAGCAGCTTAGAAGACAGGGGCTCTGGGGCCAACGTCCTGACTTTC
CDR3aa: CASSLEDRGSGANVLTF

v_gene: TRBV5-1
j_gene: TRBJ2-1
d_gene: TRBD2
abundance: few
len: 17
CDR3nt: TGCGCCAGCAGGGGGGAGACTAGCGGGAGCTCCTACAATGAGCAGTTCTTC
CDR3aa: CASRGETSGSSYNEQFF

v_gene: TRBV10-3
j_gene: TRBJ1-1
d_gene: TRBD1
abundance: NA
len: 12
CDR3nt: TGTGCCACCTCGCGGACAGGGACTGAAGCTTTCTTT
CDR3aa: CATSRTGTEAFF

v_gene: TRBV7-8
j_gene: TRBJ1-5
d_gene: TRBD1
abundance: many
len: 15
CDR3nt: TGTGCCAGCAGCTCCTGGCTTACAGGGGATCAGCCCCAGCATTTT
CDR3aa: CASSSWLTGDQPQHF

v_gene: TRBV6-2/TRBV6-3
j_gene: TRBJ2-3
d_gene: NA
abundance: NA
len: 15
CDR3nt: TGTGCCAGCAGTTACTTTGCTAGCGGCACAGATACGCAGTATTTT
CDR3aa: CASSYFASGTDTQYF

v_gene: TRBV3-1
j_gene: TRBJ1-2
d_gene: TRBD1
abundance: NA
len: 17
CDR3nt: TGTGCCAGCAGCCAGGCCCCGACAGGGACCCCCACCTATGGCTACACCTTC
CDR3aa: CASSQAPTGTPTYGYTF